The next 11 T cell receptor beta chains were all read from a single sample in a study of CD8+ T cells in alopecia areata (dated by TCRdb to 2016 to 2018). The library was obtained by the immunoSEQ multiplex PCR assay. To provide template for TCR sequencing, every sample had RNA extracted and reverse transcribed into cDNA. In its TCRdb copy, this immuneACCESS table keeps in-frame sequences only and misses some clones. Where compared with another copy, unresolved V genes explain less than half of these, and the others have no known cause. The sample yields some 180,000 clones; approximately 50% were counted once. Over 9.5% of the sample is in the top ten clones. Reading the label with the study, this specimen's treatment or condition is: oral pan-JAK inhibitor, 5-10 mg twice daily. Sample: CD8+ T cells sorted from blood, taken at week 52, from a patient treated with tofacitinib. All receptors come from a human donor with alopecia areata.

The chain joins TRBV14 to TRBJ2-7; D is unclear. The CDR3 spans 11 residues. Germline V lookup: CDR1 SGHDN, CDR2 FVKESK. Between the trimmed V and J ends, which lost 1 base and 6 bases, there was a span of 4 bases. CDR3 bases: TGTGCCAGCAGCCAAGGGTTCGAGCAGTACTTC. It encodes CASSQGFEQYF.

This rearrangement joins TRBV6-5 to TRBJ2-5; D possibly corresponds to TRBD2 (5 bases). The CDR3 has 15 amino acids. The V and J ends lost 6 bases and 0 bases respectively, with 14 bases between them. Germline assignment: CDR1 MNHEY and CDR2 SVGAGI. DNA for the CDR3: TGTGCCAGCAGGACACGGGAAGGCCACCAAGAGACCCAGTACTTC. Amino acids: CASRTREGHQETQYF.

The table lists this clone with a few counts. DNA of the CDR3: TGCGCCAGCAGCCACAAGGGACAGCCCTACGAGCAGTACTTC. As protein: CASSHKGQPYEQYF. The J gene is TRBJ2-7, the V gene TRBV5-1; 7 bases fit TRBD1. The CDR3 spans 14 residues. From germline, CDR1 is SGHRS and CDR2 YFSETQ. V lost 4 bases and J lost 2; bases outside the gene matches: 6.

A few counts support this clone. This chain joins TRBV7-2 and TRBJ1-1; 8 bases line up with TRBD1. The junction had 8 bases not matched to a gene; V was cut back by 5 bases and J by 3 bases. The germline CDR1 and CDR2 sequences are SGHTA and FQGNSA. CDR3 length: 15 amino acids. The CDR3 nucleotides are TGTGCCAGCAGCCCACCGACAGGGGAAGACACTGAAGCTTTCTTT. It encodes CASSPPTGEDTEAFF.

The chain employs TRBV29-1 and TRBJ2-1; TRBD1 or TRBD2 may be the D gene (7 bases each). The CDR3 loop spans 14 amino acids. CDR1 is SQVTM and CDR2 is ANQGSEA in the germline V gene. V lost 3 bases and J lost 8, with 17 bases in between. Here the CDR3 DNA reads TGCAGCGTTGATCACAGGGGTCTAGCGGATGAGCAGTTCTTC. Translation: CSVDHRGLADEQFF.

The chain employs TRBV29-1 and TRBJ2-4; 7 bases map to TRBD1. The germline V gene has CDR1 SQVTM and CDR2 ANQGSEA. CDR3 length: 13 amino acids. J lost 12 bases, V lost 5 bases, and 13 bases had no gene match. Here the CDR3 reads CSVPWGQKGDQYF. The CDR3 nucleotides read TGCAGCGTTCCCTGGGGACAGAAAGGAGATCAGTACTTC.

The chain combines TRBV6-5 with TRBJ1-1; perhaps TRBD1 as D (6 bases). V was clipped by 3 bases and J by 11 bases, with 19 bases between them. Germline V gene lookup returns CDR1 MNHEY and CDR2 SVGAGI. There are 14 residues in the CDR3. This chain's CDR3 is CASSYTRTVLGAFF. The CDR3 DNA follows: TGTGCCAGCAGTTATACCCGGACAGTCCTTGGGGCTTTCTTT.

This clone was observed a few times. The V gene is TRBV7-9, the J gene TRBJ1-2; 10 bases match TRBD1. Germline V gene sequence: CDR1 SEHNR, CDR2 FQNEAQ (reference sequence). After removal of 5 bases from V and 6 bases from J, the junction contained 9 bases not matched to a gene. The CDR3 totals 15 residues. The CDR3 coding sequence is TGTGCCAGCAGCCCCGGGACAGGGGAAGGAGATGGCTACACCTTC. This gives the protein CASSPGTGEGDGYTF. Drawing the rest from reference TRBV7-9 and TRBJ1-2, the complete variable domain is DTGVSQNPRHKITKRGQNVTFRCDPISEHNRLYWYRQTLGQGPEFLTYFQNEAQLEKSRLLSDRFSAERPKGSFSTLEIQRTEQGDSAMYLCASSPGTGEGDGYTFGSGTRLTVV.

This clone came up a few times. The chain joins TRBV13 to TRBJ2-3; D not resolved. Trimming took 5 bases from V and 6 from J, leaving 12 bases between them. Germline V CDR1 and CDR2: PRHDT, FYEKMQ (reference sequence). The CDR3 sequence is 13 residues long. DNA of the CDR3: TGTGCCAGCAGCGGGCCAAACGACGATACGCAGTATTTT. This gives the protein CASSGPNDDTQYF.

The chain combines TRBV27 with TRBJ1-5; 8 positions agree with TRBD1. There are 15 residues in the CDR3. Germline loops: CDR1 MNHEY, CDR2 SMNVEV (reference sequence). V lost 6 bases to trimming and J lost 7 bases; unmatched junction nucleotides: 11. The CDR3 DNA follows: TGTGCCAGCAGCCTGGGGGCAGGGGGCGGGCAGCCCCAGCATTTT. Residues: CASSLGAGGGQPQHF.

This clone was recorded a few times. The chain couples TRBV7-2 to TRBJ1-1; D unresolved. CDR1 is SGHTA and CDR2 is FQGNSA in the germline V gene. The CDR3 consists of 12 residues. Trimming took off 2 bases at V and 8 bases at J, with 9 bases between the two ends. CDR3 DNA: TGTGCCAGCAGCTTAACAAGGGAAGAAGCTTTCTTT. Its translation is CASSLTREEAFF.